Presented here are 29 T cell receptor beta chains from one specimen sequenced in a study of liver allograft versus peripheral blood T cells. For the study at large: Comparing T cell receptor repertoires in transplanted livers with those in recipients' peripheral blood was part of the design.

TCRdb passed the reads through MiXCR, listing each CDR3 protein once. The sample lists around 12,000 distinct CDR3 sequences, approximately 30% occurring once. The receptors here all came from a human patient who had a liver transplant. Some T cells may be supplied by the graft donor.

CDR3 protein: CACRVAGAADEQYF. The CDR3 DNA follows: TGTGCCTGCCGGGTAGCGGGGGCAGCGGACGAGCAGTACTTC. This rearrangement joins TRBV6-2 or TRBV6-3 to TRBJ2-7; 9 bases map to TRBD2. This CDR3 comprises 14 residues. Trimming removed 11 bases from V and 5 bases from J; junction bases left unmatched: 13. CDR1 is MNHEY and CDR2 is SVGEGT in the germline V gene.

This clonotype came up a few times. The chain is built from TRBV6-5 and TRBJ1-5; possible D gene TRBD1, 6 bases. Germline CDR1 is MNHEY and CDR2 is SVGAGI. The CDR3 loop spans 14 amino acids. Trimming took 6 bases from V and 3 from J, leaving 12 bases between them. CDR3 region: CASSGDRFNQPQHF. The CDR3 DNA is TGTGCCAGCAGCGGCGACAGGTTCAATCAGCCCCAGCATTTT.

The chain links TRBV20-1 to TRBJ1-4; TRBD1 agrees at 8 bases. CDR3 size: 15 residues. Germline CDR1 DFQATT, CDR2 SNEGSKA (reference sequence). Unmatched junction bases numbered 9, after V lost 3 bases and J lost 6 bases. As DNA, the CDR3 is TGCAGTGCTAGCCGAACAGGGGGAAATCATGAAAAACTGTTTTTT. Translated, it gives CSASRTGGNHEKLFF.

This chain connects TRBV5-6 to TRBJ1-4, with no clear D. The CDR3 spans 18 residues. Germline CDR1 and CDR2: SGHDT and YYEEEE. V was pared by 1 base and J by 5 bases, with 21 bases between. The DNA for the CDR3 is TGTGCCAGCAGCTTGTCATCCGGCCGGCGTGCCTTGAATGAAAAACTGTTTTTT. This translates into CASSLSSGRRALNEKLFF.

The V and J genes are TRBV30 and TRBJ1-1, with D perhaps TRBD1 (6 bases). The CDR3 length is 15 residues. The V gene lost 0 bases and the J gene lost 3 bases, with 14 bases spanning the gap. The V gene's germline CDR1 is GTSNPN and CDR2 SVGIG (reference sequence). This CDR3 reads CAWSVSGARDTEAFF. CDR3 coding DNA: TGTGCCTGGAGTGTGTCGGGGGCGCGGGACACTGAAGCTTTCTTT.

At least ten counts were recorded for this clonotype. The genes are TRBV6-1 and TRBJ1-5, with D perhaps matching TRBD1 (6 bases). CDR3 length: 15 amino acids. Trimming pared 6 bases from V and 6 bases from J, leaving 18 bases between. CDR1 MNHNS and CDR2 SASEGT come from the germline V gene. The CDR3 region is CASRRGQTVIQPQHF. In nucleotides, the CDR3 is TGTGCCAGCAGACGAGGACAGACGGTGATTCAGCCCCAGCATTTT.

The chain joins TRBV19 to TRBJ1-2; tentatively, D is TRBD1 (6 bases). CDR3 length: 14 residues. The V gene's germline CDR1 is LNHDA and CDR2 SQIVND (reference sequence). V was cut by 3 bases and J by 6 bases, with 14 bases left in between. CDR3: CASSIRRGANGYTF. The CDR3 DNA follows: TGTGCCAGTAGTATCAGACGGGGGGCGAATGGCTACACCTTC.

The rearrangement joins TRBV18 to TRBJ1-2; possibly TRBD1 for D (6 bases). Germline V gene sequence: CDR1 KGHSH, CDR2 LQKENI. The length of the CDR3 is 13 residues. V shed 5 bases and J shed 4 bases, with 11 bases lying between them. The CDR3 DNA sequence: TGTGCCAGCTCATCGGACAGCCGCTATGGCTACACCTTC. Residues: CASSSDSRYGYTF.

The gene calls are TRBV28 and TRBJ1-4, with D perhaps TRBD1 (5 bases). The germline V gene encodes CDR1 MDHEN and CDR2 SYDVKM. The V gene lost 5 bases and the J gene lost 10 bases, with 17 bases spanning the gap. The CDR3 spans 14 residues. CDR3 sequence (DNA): TGTGCCAGCAGTAACAGACAGAGTCGCGGAAAACTGTTTTTT. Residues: CASSNRQSRGKLFF. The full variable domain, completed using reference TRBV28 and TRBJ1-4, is DVKVTQSSRYLVKRTGEKVFLECVQDMDHENMFWYRQDPGLGLRLIYFSYDVKMKEKGDIPEGYSVSREKKERFSLILESASTNQTSMYLCASSNRQSRGKLFFGSGTQLSVL.

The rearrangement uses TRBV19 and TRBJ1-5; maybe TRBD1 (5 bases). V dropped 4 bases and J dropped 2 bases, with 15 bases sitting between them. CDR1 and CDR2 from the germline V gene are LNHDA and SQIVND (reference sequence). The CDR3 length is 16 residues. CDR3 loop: CASSSPFDSRNQPQHF. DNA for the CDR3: TGTGCCAGTAGTAGTCCCTTCGACAGTCGCAATCAGCCCCAGCATTTT. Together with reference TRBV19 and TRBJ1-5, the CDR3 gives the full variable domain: DGGITQSPKYLFRKEGQNVTLSCEQNLNHDAMYWYRQDPGQGLRLIYYSQIVNDFQKGDIAEGYSVSREKKESFPLTVTSAQKNPTAFYLCASSSPFDSRNQPQHFGDGTRLSIL.

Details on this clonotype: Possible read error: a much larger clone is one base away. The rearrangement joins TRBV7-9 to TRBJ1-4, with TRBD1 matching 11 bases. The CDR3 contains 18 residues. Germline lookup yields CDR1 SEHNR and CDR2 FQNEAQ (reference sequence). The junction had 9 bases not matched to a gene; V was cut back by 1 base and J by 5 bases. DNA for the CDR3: TGTGCCAGCAGCTTAGGGAGGACAGGGGGCATAACAAATGAAAAACTGTTTTTT. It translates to CASSLGRTGGITNEKLFF. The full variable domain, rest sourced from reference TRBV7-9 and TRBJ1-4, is DTGVSQNPRHKITKRGQNVTFRCDPISEHNRLYWYRQTLGQGPEFLTYFQNEAQLEKSRLLSDRFSAERPKGSFSTLEIQRTEQGDSAMYLCASSLGRTGGITNEKLFFGSGTQLSVL.

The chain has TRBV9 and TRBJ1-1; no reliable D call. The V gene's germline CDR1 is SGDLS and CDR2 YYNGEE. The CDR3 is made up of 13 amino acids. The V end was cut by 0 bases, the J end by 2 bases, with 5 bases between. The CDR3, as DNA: TGTGCCAGCAGCGTAGGGATTAACACTGAAGCTTTCTTT. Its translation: CASSVGINTEAFF. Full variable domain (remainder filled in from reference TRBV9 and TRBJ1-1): DSGVTQTPKHLITATGQRVTLRCSPRSGDLSVYWYQQSLDQGLQFLIQYYNGEERAKGNILERFSAQQFPDLHSELNLSSLELGDSALYFCASSVGINTEAFFGQGTRLTVV.

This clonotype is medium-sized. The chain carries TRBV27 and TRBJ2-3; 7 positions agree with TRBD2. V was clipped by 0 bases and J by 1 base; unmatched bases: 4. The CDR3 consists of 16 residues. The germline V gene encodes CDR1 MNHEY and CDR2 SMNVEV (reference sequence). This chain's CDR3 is CASSLSRLAGTDTQYF. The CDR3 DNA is TGTGCCAGCAGTTTATCGAGGCTAGCGGGCACAGATACGCAGTATTTT.

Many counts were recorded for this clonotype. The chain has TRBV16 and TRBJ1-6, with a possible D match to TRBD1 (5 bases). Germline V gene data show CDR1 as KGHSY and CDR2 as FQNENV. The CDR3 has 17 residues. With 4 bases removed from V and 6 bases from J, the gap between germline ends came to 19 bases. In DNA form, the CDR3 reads TGTGCCAGCAGCCCACAGGTGTTGAGAGGGTTTAATTCACCCCTCCACTTT. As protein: CASSPQVLRGFNSPLHF.

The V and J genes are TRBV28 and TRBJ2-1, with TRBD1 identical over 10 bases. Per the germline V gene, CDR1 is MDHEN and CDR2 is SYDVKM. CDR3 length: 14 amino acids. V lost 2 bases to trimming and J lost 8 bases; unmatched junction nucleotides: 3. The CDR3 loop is CASSLQGQGDEQFF. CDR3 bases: TGTGCCAGCAGTTTACAAGGACAGGGGGATGAGCAGTTCTTC.

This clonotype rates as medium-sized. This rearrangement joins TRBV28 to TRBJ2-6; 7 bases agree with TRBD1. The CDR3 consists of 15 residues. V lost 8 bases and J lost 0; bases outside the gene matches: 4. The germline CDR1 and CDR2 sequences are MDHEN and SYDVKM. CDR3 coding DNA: TGTGCCAGCTCCCGGGACAGCTCTGGGGCCAACGTCCTGACTTTC. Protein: CASSRDSSGANVLTF.

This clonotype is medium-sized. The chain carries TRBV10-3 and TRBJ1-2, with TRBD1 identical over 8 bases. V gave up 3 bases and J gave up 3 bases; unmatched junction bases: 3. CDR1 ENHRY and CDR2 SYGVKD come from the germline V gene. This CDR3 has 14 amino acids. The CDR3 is CAISDRQGYYGYTF. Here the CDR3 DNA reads TGTGCCATCAGTGACCGACAGGGGTACTATGGCTACACCTTC.

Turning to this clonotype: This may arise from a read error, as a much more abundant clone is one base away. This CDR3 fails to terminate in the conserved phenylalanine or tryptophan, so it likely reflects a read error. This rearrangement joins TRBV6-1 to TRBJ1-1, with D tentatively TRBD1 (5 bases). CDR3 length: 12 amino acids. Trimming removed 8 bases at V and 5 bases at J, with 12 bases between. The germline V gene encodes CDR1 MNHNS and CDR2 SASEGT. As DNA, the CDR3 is TGTGCCAGCGTCCGGGGCACGACTGAAGCTTTCTTA. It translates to CASVRGTTEAFL.

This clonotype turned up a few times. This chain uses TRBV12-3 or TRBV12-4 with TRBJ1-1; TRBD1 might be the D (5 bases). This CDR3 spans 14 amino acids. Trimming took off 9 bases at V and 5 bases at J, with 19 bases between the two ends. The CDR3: CASTGIGVETEAFF. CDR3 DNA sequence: TGTGCCAGTACTGGAATAGGGGTTGAAACTGAAGCTTTCTTT.

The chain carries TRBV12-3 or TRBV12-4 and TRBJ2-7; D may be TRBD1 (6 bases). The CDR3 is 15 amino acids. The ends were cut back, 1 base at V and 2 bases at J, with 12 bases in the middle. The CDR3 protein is CASSLEGVGAYEQYF. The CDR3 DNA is TGTGCCAGCAGTTTAGAGGGGGTTGGGGCCTACGAGCAGTACTTC.

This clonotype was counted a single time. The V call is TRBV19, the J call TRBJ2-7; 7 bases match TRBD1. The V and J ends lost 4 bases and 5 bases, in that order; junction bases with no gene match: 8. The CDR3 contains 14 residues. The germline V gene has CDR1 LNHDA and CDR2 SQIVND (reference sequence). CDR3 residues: CASSTSTGVNEQYF. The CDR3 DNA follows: TGTGCCAGTAGTACCTCAACAGGGGTCAACGAGCAGTACTTC. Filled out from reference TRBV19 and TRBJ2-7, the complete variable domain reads DGGITQSPKYLFRKEGQNVTLSCEQNLNHDAMYWYRQDPGQGLRLIYYSQIVNDFQKGDIAEGYSVSREKKESFPLTVTSAQKNPTAFYLCASSTSTGVNEQYFGPGTRLTVT.

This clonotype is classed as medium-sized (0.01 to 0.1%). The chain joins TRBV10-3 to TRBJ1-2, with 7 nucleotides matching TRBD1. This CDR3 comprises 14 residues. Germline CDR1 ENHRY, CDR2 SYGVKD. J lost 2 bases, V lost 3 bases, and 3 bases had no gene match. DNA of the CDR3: TGTGCCATCAGTGAAGACAGGGTCAACTATGGCTACACCTTC. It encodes CAISEDRVNYGYTF.

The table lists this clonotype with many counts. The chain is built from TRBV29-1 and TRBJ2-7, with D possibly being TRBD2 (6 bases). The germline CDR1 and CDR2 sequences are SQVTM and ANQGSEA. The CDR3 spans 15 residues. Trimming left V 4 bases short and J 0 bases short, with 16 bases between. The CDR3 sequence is CSVGGEAGNSYEQYF. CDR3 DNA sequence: TGCAGCGTTGGGGGGGAGGCAGGTAACTCCTACGAGCAGTACTTC.

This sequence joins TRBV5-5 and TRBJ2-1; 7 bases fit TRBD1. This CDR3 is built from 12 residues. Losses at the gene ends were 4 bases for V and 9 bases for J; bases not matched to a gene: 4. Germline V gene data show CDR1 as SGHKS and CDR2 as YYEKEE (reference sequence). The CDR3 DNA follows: TGTGCCAGCAGCATCCACAGGGGTGAGCAGTTCTTC. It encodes CASSIHRGEQFF.

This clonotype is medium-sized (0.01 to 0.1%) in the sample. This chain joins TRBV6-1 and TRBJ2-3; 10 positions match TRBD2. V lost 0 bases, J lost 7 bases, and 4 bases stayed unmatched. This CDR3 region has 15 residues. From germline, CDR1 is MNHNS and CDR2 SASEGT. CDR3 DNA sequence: TGTGCCAGCAGTGAAGCAGGGACTAGCGTTAATACGCAGTATTTT. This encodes CASSEAGTSVNTQYF.

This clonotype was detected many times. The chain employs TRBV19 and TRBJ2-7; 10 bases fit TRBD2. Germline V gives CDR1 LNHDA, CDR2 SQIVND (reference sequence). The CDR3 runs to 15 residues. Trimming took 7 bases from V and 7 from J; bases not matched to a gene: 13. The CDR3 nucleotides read TGTGCCAGTACCCCAGCGGGAGGGCCCTCGGGGGAGCAGTACTTC. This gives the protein CASTPAGGPSGEQYF.

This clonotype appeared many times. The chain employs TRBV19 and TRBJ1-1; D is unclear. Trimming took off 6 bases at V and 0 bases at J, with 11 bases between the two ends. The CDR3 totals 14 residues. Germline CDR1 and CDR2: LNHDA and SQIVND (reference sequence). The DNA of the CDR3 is TGTGCCAGTAGACCCCGGCCCATGAACACTGAAGCTTTCTTT. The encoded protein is CASRPRPMNTEAFF.

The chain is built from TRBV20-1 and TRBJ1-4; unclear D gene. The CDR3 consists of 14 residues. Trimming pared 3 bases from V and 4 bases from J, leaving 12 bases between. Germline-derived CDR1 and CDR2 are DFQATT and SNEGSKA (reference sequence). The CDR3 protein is CSASVGGSNEKLFF. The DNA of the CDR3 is TGCAGTGCTAGCGTGGGAGGAAGTAATGAAAAACTGTTTTTT.

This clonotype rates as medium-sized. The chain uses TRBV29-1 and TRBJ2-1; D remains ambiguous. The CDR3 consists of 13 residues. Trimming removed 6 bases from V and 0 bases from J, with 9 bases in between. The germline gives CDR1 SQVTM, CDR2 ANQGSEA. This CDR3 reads CSVAPSSYNEQFF. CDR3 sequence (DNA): TGCAGCGTCGCTCCGAGCTCCTACAATGAGCAGTTCTTC.